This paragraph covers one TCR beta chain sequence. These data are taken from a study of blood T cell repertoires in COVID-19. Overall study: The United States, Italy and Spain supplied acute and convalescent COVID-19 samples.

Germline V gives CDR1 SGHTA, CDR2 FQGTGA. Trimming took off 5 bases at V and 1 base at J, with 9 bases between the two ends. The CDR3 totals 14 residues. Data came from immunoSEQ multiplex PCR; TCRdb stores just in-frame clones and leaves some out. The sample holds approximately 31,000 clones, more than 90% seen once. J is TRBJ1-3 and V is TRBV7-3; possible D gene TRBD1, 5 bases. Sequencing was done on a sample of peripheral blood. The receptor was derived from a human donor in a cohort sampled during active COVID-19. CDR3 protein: CASSKPGSGNTIYF. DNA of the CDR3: TGTGCCAGCAGCAAACCAGGGTCTGGAAACACCATATATTTT.